These T cell receptor beta chains were read from a single sample in a study of human T cells and chemical hapten exposure. MiXCR, applied by TCRdb to the RACE reads, yields one record per CDR3 protein. The profile shows hundreds of thousands of distinct CDR3 sequences, 6% to 7% of them singletons. The input for sequencing was whole blood, taken in connection with sensitization to the hapten diphenylcyclopropenone (DPC). Receptors originate from a woman under 30 with alopecia areata. Some clones in this sample may be carry-over from other donors' samples. Each CDR3 is given with its conserved first and last residue. A D gene is named only where the DNA matches it firmly. Some rows mark clone size as missing; the rest say once, few, many or name a class of expanded clone.

CDR3 DNA	CDR3 protein	J gene	V gene	clone size	D gene
TGCGCCAGCAGCTTACCGGGGGCCAGCTCCTACGAGCAGTACTTC	CASSLPGASSYEQYF	TRBJ2-7	TRBV5-1	few	-
TGCAGCGACAGGGAGGAGGGTGAGCAGTTCTTC	CSDREEGEQFF	TRBJ2-1	TRBV29-1	many	-
TGCAGTGCGGGGGGACAGAACGGAAACACCATATATTTT	CSAGGQNGNTIYF	TRBJ1-3	TRBV20-1	few	TRBD1
TGTGCCAGCAGCTTTCCGACAGGGGGCTATAATTCACCCCTCCACTTT	CASSFPTGGYNSPLHF	TRBJ1-6	TRBV7-2	few	TRBD1
TGTGCCAGCAGTTACTCCCATAAGGGGAACATTCAGTACTTC	CASSYSHKGNIQYF	TRBJ2-4	TRBV6-5	few	-
TGCAGTGCTAGTGGTCTAGCGGGCAACATTCAGTACTTC	CSASGLAGNIQYF	TRBJ2-4	TRBV20-1	-	TRBD2
TGTGCCAGCAGCTTAGCGAGGGGGGCAACTGAAGCTTTCTTT	CASSLARGATEAFF	TRBJ1-1	TRBV7-2	many	-
TGTGCCAGCAGCCCAGTGCCCAGCGGGGGGGCCGGTGGCACAGATACGCAGTATTTT	CASSPVPSGGAGGTDTQYF	TRBJ2-3	TRBV4-2	few	TRBD2
TGCAGCGTATCGTCCCAGGGACAGAACTTCATTAACTATGGCTACACCTTC	CSVSSQGQNFINYGYTF	TRBJ1-2	TRBV29-1	-	TRBD1
TGCGCCAGCACCCCCGTTCCGGGAAACACCATATATTTT	CASTPVPGNTIYF	TRBJ1-3	TRBV10-2	many	-
TGTGCCAGCTCACCACCGACAGGGGAACCCCAAGAGACCCAGTACTTC	CASSPPTGEPQETQYF	TRBJ2-5	TRBV18	few	TRBD1
TGCAGTGCTACGTCGGGACATCTTAATTCACCCCTCCACTTT	CSATSGHLNSPLHF	TRBJ1-6	TRBV20-1	few	-
TGTGCCAGCAGTTATCAGGGAAGGATGAACACTGAAGCTTTCTTT	CASSYQGRMNTEAFF	TRBJ1-1	TRBV6-2/TRBV6-3	-	-
TGCGCCAGCAGCCAAGGGTGGGGGGGTAATTCACCCCTCCACTTT	CASSQGWGGNSPLHF	TRBJ1-6	TRBV4-1	-	-
TGTGCCAGCAGGCCGAGGCTACACTATGGCTACACCTTC	CASRPRLHYGYTF	TRBJ1-2	TRBV28	-	-
TGTGCCAGCAGTTTATACAGGGGTCGATACAATGAGCAGTTCTTC	CASSLYRGRYNEQFF	TRBJ2-1	TRBV27	-	TRBD1
TGTGCCAGCAGCTTAATGGGGGAGCGCGAAAAACTGTTTTTT	CASSLMGEREKLFF	TRBJ1-4	TRBV13	many	-
TGTGCCAGTAGCAGTGGCCCATACAATGAGCAGTTCTTC	CASSSGPYNEQFF	TRBJ2-1	TRBV19	many	-
TGTGCCAGCAGCTTGCGGGGAAATAGCAATCAGCCCCAGCATTTT	CASSLRGNSNQPQHF	TRBJ1-5	TRBV5-6	many	-
TGTGCCATCAGCCACCGGGACTTAAGCTCCTACGAGCAGTACTTC	CAISHRDLSSYEQYF	TRBJ2-7	TRBV10-3	many	-
TGTGCCAGCAGCTCCCGACTAGCCCGCCAAGACACAGATACGCAGTATTTT	CASSSRLARQDTDTQYF	TRBJ2-3	TRBV11-2	-	TRBD2
TGCGCCAGCAGCGTCGCCGGGGGGCCCTACGAGCAGTACTTC	CASSVAGGPYEQYF	TRBJ2-7	TRBV5-1	many	-
TGCGCCAGCAGCCAGGAACTTCCACATAATTCACCCCCCCACTTT	CASSQELPHNSPPHF	TRBJ1-6	TRBV5-1	-	-
TGTGCCAGCAGTAGCAGGGGACAGGGAACTGGCTACACCTTC	CASSSRGQGTGYTF	TRBJ1-2	TRBV12-3/TRBV12-4	-	TRBD1
TGTGCCAGCAGCGCAAATCAGGGTTATGGTGAAGCTTTCTTT	CASSANQGYGEAFF	TRBJ1-1	TRBV7-9	-	-
TGTGCCAGCAGTTCCACTCGGGATACGCAGTATTTT	CASSSTRDTQYF	TRBJ2-3	TRBV3-1	few	-
TGTGCCAGCAGCCAAGATGGTACAGGCCGACGGGGAGCTTTCTTT	CASSQDGTGRRGAFF	TRBJ1-1	TRBV14	-	-
TGTGCCAGCAGTTACGAGCGGTACTATGGCTACACCTTC	CASSYERYYGYTF	TRBJ1-2	TRBV6-5	few	-
TGTGCCACCAGTGATTGGGCAGCCGAGACCCAGTACTTC	CATSDWAAETQYF	TRBJ2-5	TRBV24-1	-	-
TGTGCCAGCAGTTTTTTTGCGAGCACTGAAGCTTTCTTT	CASSFFASTEAFF	TRBJ1-1	TRBV12-3/TRBV12-4	many	-
TGCGCCAGCAGCCAAGGGCCCGGGGGTTATGGCTACACCTTC	CASSQGPGGYGYTF	TRBJ1-2	TRBV4-3	-	-
TGTGCCAGCAGCTTACAGGGAAGCCACTATGGCTACACCTTC	CASSLQGSHYGYTF	TRBJ1-2	TRBV7-9	many	-
TGTGCCAGCAGGGACACGGGAAAGGGATACTCCTACAATGAGCAGTTCTTC	CASRDTGKGYSYNEQFF	TRBJ2-1	TRBV2	many	-
TGTGCCAGCAGCCCAGGACTAGAGGGCGATGAGCAGTTCTTC	CASSPGLEGDEQFF	TRBJ2-1	TRBV14	few	TRBD2
TGCAGTGCTAGATCCGGGACAACCCGATACAATGAGCAGTTCTTC	CSARSGTTRYNEQFF	TRBJ2-1	TRBV20-1	-	-
TGCAGCGTCCGTATCAGGGACATGAACACTGAAGCTTTCTTT	CSVRIRDMNTEAFF	TRBJ1-1	TRBV29-1	many	-
TGTGCCAGCAGCTATCGACAGGAGGGGGGTGAAAAACTGTTTTTT	CASSYRQEGGEKLFF	TRBJ1-4	TRBV7-6	many	-
TGTGCCAGCAGCTCCGAGGTCCATTCACCCCTCCACTTT	CASSSEVHSPLHF	TRBJ1-6	TRBV7-2	many	-
TGCAGTGCTAGAGGAACAGGGGGTCGATATGGCTACACCTTC	CSARGTGGRYGYTF	TRBJ1-2	TRBV20-1	-	TRBD1
TGTGCCAGCAGTTACTCGGGTGGGACAGGGATGAGTCAGGAGCAGTACTTC	CASSYSGGTGMSQEQYF	TRBJ2-7	TRBV6-5	few	TRBD1
TGTGCCAGCAGCTTAGGCGACGGACAGGGGGAAAAACTGTTTTTT	CASSLGDGQGEKLFF	TRBJ1-4	TRBV7-9	many	TRBD1
TGTGCCACCAGTGAAGGGGACAGGGGATACACAGATACGCAGTATTTT	CATSEGDRGYTDTQYF	TRBJ2-3	TRBV24-1	-	TRBD1
TGTGCTAGTGGTTTGGTATTGGGAATCGAGACAGGGGTTTCACCCCTCCACTTT	CASGLVLGIETGVSPLHF	TRBJ1-6	TRBV12-5	-	TRBD1
TGTGCTAGTTCCGGGGACGGTCAGCCCCAGCATTTT	CASSGDGQPQHF	TRBJ1-5	TRBV12-5	-	-